This is a list of T cell receptor beta chains from one sample in a study of blood T cells in healthy people across ages. TCRdb used MiXCR to reprocess the 5' RACE reads, holding one entry per CDR3 protein. The table records over 1,500,000 distinct CDR3 sequences, about two fifths of them present only once. The sample taken for sequencing was blood. These receptor sequences come from a human donor in good health. CDR3s include the opening cysteine and the closing phenylalanine or tryptophan. Each record gives: D gene, J gene, V gene, clone size, CDR3 DNA, CDR3 protein. A D gene is named only where the DNA matches it firmly. Clone sizes are given selectively: once, few, many, or a class where the clone is expanded.

TRBD2 | TRBJ2-7 | TRBV9 | few | TGTGCCAGCAGTGGCGGGACTACTGCCTACGAGCAGTACTTC | CASSGGTTAYEQYF
. | TRBJ1-5 | TRBV2 | . | TGTGCCAGCAGTGAAGTCAGGGTGGTTCAGCCCCAGCATTTT | CASSEVRVVQPQHF
TRBD1 | TRBJ2-5 | TRBV28 | . | TGTGCCAGCAGACAGACAGGGACAGAGACCCAGTACTTC | CASRQTGTETQYF
TRBD1 | TRBJ1-6 | TRBV7-2 | many | TGTGCCAGTGCCTTGGACAGGGTGGGCCGTTCACCCCTCCACTTT | CASALDRVGRSPLHF
TRBD2 | TRBJ2-1 | TRBV6-5 | few | TGTGCCAGCAGTTACTCGGGTTCAGGTCTAGCGGGGGGTAAATACAATGAGCAGTTCTTC | CASSYSGSGLAGGKYNEQFF
. | TRBJ2-5 | TRBV11-3 | . | TGTGCCAGTGGAAGACAAGTAAATGAGCAGTACTTC | CASGRQVNEQYF
. | TRBJ1-1 | TRBV7-8 | few | TGTGCCAGCAGCTTAGTGGGGTTCACTGAAGCTTTCTTT | CASSLVGFTEAFF
. | TRBJ2-3 | TRBV29-1 | . | TGCAGCGTTGAGGTCCGGGGTTGGACAGATACGCAGTATTTT | CSVEVRGWTDTQYF
. | TRBJ2-5 | TRBV20-1 | . | TGCAGTTCAGAACAGTTTCAAGAGACCCAGTACTTC | CSSEQFQETQYF
. | TRBJ1-1 | TRBV6-5 | . | TGTGCCAGCAGTTACAGCTGGGGGGAGGTGCACACTGAAGCTTTCTTT | CASSYSWGEVHTEAFF
. | TRBJ1-5 | TRBV3-1 | . | TGTGCCAGCAGCCACCCAGGGGCCAACCAGCCCCAGCATTTT | CASSHPGANQPQHF
TRBD1 | TRBJ1-2 | TRBV7-3 | . | TGTACCAGCAGCTTCTCCGGGACAGGGGTGCTTGGTGGCTACACCTTC | CTSSFSGTGVLGGYTF
TRBD1 | TRBJ1-2 | TRBV12-3/TRBV12-4 | few | TGTGCCAGCAACACGGACAGGGGGGCCTGGGGCTACACCTTC | CASNTDRGAWGYTF
. | TRBJ1-5 | TRBV2 | few | TGTGCCAGCAGTGAAGAAGGGTCGTATCAGCCCCAGCATTTT | CASSEEGSYQPQHF
. | TRBJ2-7 | TRBV13 | . | TGTGCCAGCAGCCCCCGACTCCTACCTCACGAGCAGTACTTC | CASSPRLLPHEQYF
. | TRBJ2-7 | TRBV11-1 | few | TGTGCCAGCAGCTTTACATTGGAGGAGCAGTACTTC | CASSFTLEEQYF